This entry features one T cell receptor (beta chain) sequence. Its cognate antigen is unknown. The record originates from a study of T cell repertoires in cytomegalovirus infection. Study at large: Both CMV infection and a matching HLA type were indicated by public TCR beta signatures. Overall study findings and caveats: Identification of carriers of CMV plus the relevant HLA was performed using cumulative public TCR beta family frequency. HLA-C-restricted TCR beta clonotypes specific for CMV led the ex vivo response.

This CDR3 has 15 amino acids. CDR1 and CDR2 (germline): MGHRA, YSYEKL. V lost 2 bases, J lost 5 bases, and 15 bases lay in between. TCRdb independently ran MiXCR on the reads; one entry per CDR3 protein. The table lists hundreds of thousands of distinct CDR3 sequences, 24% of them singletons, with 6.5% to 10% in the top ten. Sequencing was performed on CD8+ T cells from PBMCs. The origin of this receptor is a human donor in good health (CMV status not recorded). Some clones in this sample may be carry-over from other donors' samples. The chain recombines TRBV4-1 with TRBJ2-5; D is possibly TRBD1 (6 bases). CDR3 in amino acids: CASSQRQDAEETQYF. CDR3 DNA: TGCGCCAGCAGCCAACGACAGGATGCGGAGGAGACCCAGTACTTC.